A single sample is the source of the 30 T cell receptor beta chains below, sequenced in a study of long-term antiretroviral therapy in people with HIV. The run of the v3.0 immunoSEQ assay was at survey level. The repertoire was sequenced with immunoSEQ multiplex PCR; TCRdb's copy has only in-frame clones and lacks some. The data contain about 16,000 clones, 75% of them singletons. Specimen: unsorted PBMCs, collected 1.5 years before starting antiretroviral therapy. The receptors were gathered from a woman between 50 and 59 years old with HIV.

The chain joins TRBV7-9 to TRBJ2-3; D is perhaps TRBD1 (5 bases). The V end lost 5 bases, the J end lost 2 bases, and 11 bases lay between the germline ends. CDR1 is SEHNR and CDR2 is FQNEAQ in the germline V gene (reference sequence). This CDR3 is 14 amino acids long. CDR3 DNA: TGTGCCAGCAGCCCACGTGGGGCCACAGATACGCAGTATTTT. It codes for CASSPRGATDTQYF.

The chain couples TRBV10-2 to TRBJ1-2; TRBD1 aligns across 8 bases. This CDR3 has 13 amino acids. With 5 bases clipped from V and 5 bases from J, the junction kept 4 bases outside the gene matches. The germline V gene encodes CDR1 WSHSY and CDR2 SAAADI. The CDR3 bases are TGCGCCAGCAGTTCAGGACAGGGTTATGGCTACACCTTC. This gives the protein CASSSGQGYGYTF.

The V and J genes are TRBV6-6 and TRBJ1-1; tentative D call: TRBD1 (6 bases). V was clipped by 4 bases and J by 5 bases, with 14 bases between them. CDR1 is MNHNY and CDR2 is SVGAGI in the germline V gene (reference sequence). This CDR3 region has 14 residues. The CDR3, as DNA: TGTGCCAGCAGTTCGAGCAGGGGAAATACTGAAGCTTTCTTT. This translates into CASSSSRGNTEAFF.

The gene calls are TRBV7-9 and TRBJ2-7, with TRBD1 identical over 9 bases. Losses at the gene ends were 4 bases for V and 4 bases for J; bases not matched to a gene: 2. The length of the CDR3 is 13 residues. Per germline, CDR1 SEHNR and CDR2 FQNEAQ (reference sequence). CDR3 sequence reads: CASSSTGGYEQYV. The CDR3 coding sequence is TGTGCCAGCAGCTCGACAGGGGGTTACGAGCAGTACGTC.

This chain joins TRBV6-6 and TRBJ1-1; TRBD1 matches at 7 bases. The V segment lost 5 bases and the J segment 1 base; nucleotides outside the gene matches: 4. CDR3 size: 14 residues. Germline assignment: CDR1 MNHNY and CDR2 SVGAGI (reference sequence). CDR3 sequence: CASSHRQGNTEAFF. The CDR3 nucleotides read TGTGCCAGCAGTCACAGACAGGGGAACACTGAAGCTTTCTTT.

This clone was found once. J is TRBJ2-3 and V is TRBV7-7; D possibly uses TRBD1 or TRBD2 (5 bases each). V gave up 4 bases and J gave up 2 bases, with 13 bases separating them. CDR3 length equals 15 residues. Germline V lookup: CDR1 SSHAT, CDR2 FNYEAQ (reference sequence). The CDR3 reads CASSSDTGPTDTQYF. CDR3 sequence (DNA): TGTGCCAGCAGCTCCGACACGGGACCCACAGATACGCAGTATTTT.

This clone was counted a few times. The V and J genes are TRBV19 and TRBJ1-1; D not resolved. The V and J ends lost 3 bases and 2 bases respectively, with 13 bases between them. This CDR3 is 15 amino acids long. Germline CDR1 reads LNHDA; CDR2 reads SQIVND (reference sequence). CDR3 in DNA: TGTGCCAGTAGTATGAGTGAGTCCCGAAACACTGAAGCTTTCTTT. The encoded protein is CASSMSESRNTEAFF.

V is TRBV19 and J is TRBJ2-1, with D possibly being TRBD1 or TRBD2 (5 bases each). Looked up from germline, CDR1 is LNHDA and CDR2 is SQIVND (reference sequence). V lost 7 bases and J 6 bases, leaving 22 bases between the germline ends. The CDR3 length is 16 residues. The DNA of the CDR3 is TGTGCCAGTACCCCGATCGCCGGGACGGCCCGCAATGAGCAGTTCTTC. This translates into CASTPIAGTARNEQFF.

The table lists this clone with a count of one. The chain employs TRBV5-1 and TRBJ1-1; D remains unclear. Germline V gene sequence: CDR1 SGHRS, CDR2 YFSETQ. V dropped 6 bases and J dropped 6 bases, with 0 bases sitting between them. The CDR3 is 8 residues long. The CDR3 sequence is CASTEAFF. DNA for the CDR3: TGCGCCAGCACTGAAGCTTTCTTT.

The rearrangement joins TRBV11-2 to TRBJ2-1; no clear D gene. CDR1 is SGHAT, CDR2 FQNNGV, per germline. The CDR3 loop spans 17 amino acids. Deletions cut 5 bases from V and 0 bases from J, with 17 bases between. CDR3 sequence (DNA): TGTGCCAGCAGCCCCAGCTCGACGGAAAGCTCCTACAATGAGCAGTTCTTC. Translated: CASSPSSTESSYNEQFF.

Here the CDR3 DNA reads TGTGCCACCAGCAGACAGGACGCGAGGAATGAAAAACTGTTTTTT. It yields the protein CATSRQDARNEKLFF. This rearrangement joins TRBV15 to TRBJ1-4; D is ambiguous. Trimming removed 2 bases from V and 5 bases from J, with 12 bases in between. Germline values: CDR1 LNHNV, CDR2 YYDKDF (reference sequence). The CDR3 runs to 15 residues.

The chain is built from TRBV6-4 and TRBJ2-2; 10 bases match TRBD2. The CDR3 has 19 residues. V was clipped by 5 bases and J by 2 bases; unmatched bases: 14. Germline CDR1 is MRHNA and CDR2 is SNTAGT. CDR3 DNA: TGTGCCAGCAGTCATCAATACACCCGGACTAGCGGTAACACCGGGGAGCTGTTTTTT. Translating gives CASSHQYTRTSGNTGELFF.

J is TRBJ2-1 and V is TRBV10-3; 8 bases line up with TRBD1. Germline CDR1 ENHRY, CDR2 SYGVKD. With V trimmed by 6 bases and J by 4 bases, 5 bases remained unmatched. This CDR3 is 14 amino acids long. The CDR3: CAISPGQEYNEQFF. DNA of the CDR3: TGTGCCATCAGCCCGGGACAGGAATACAATGAGCAGTTCTTC.

This chain uses TRBV9 with TRBJ2-7; 7 nucleotides match TRBD1. Trimming cost V 1 base and J 2 bases; bases outside gene matches: 6. From germline, CDR1 is SGDLS and CDR2 YYNGEE. The CDR3 covers 15 residues. CDR3 residues: CASSVYDRAPYEQYF. The CDR3 DNA follows: TGTGCCAGCAGCGTATACGACAGGGCACCCTACGAGCAGTACTTC. The full variable domain, completed using reference TRBV9 and TRBJ2-7, is DSGVTQTPKHLITATGQRVTLRCSPRSGDLSVYWYQQSLDQGLQFLIQYYNGEERAKGNILERFSAQQFPDLHSELNLSSLELGDSALYFCASSVYDRAPYEQYFGPGTRLTVT.

The chain combines TRBV5-5 with TRBJ2-5, with a weak D call TRBD1 (8 bases). Germline-derived CDR1 and CDR2 are SGHKS and YYEKEE (reference sequence). CDR3 length equals 18 residues. The ends were cut back, 4 bases at V and 1 base at J, with 23 bases in the middle. The CDR3 is CASSRGQGGGWIQETQYF. The CDR3 DNA is TGTGCCAGCAGCCGAGGACAGGGAGGGGGTTGGATCCAAGAGACCCAGTACTTC.

In its sample, this clone is medium-sized (0.01 to 0.1%). The chain combines TRBV5-5 with TRBJ1-1, with D unclear. CDR1 is SGHKS, CDR2 YYEKEE, per germline (reference sequence). Trimming cost V 6 bases and J 7 bases, with 10 bases left between them. This CDR3 is 11 amino acids long. DNA of the CDR3: TGTGCCAGCACCTCTGGAAATGAAGCTTTCTTT. Protein product: CASTSGNEAFF.

The chain employs TRBV5-1 and TRBJ2-5, with unresolved D. CDR3 length: 14 amino acids. V lost 1 base, J lost 5 bases, and 12 bases lay in between. From germline, CDR1 is SGHRS and CDR2 YFSETQ. The CDR3 DNA reads as TGCGCCAGCAGCTTGATGCAGACTCGTGAGACCCAGTACTTC. Translating it yields CASSLMQTRETQYF.

This clone has a handful of counts. The chain combines TRBV5-1 with TRBJ2-2; no reliable D call. Germline V gives CDR1 SGHRS, CDR2 YFSETQ. The CDR3 spans 15 residues. Trimming shortened V by 0 bases and J by 5 bases, and 11 bases separated the two germline ends. The CDR3 loop reads CASSLATISTGELFF. The DNA for the CDR3 is TGCGCCAGCAGCTTGGCGACAATAAGTACCGGGGAGCTGTTTTTT.

V and J are TRBV12-5 and TRBJ1-2, with 8 bases fitting TRBD1. CDR3 size: 13 residues. V gave up 2 bases and J gave up 8 bases; unmatched junction bases: 4. Germline V CDR1 and CDR2: LGHNT, FRNRAP. In DNA form, the CDR3 reads TGTGCTAGTGGTTTGCAGGGGGCGAGAGGCTACACCTTC. Amino acid sequence: CASGLQGARGYTF.

The chain carries TRBV30 and TRBJ1-2, with TRBD1 matching over 9 bases. The CDR3 runs to 13 residues. J lost 3 bases, V lost 8 bases, and 7 bases had no gene match. CDR1 is GTSNPN, CDR2 SVGIG, per germline (reference sequence). Here the CDR3 reads CAVHRGLDYGYTF. CDR3 nucleotides: TGTGCCGTCCACAGGGGGCTCGACTATGGCTACACCTTC.

The chain carries TRBV28 and TRBJ2-6; D is possibly TRBD1 (5 bases). CDR3 length: 16 residues. Trimming took 6 bases from V and 0 from J, leaving 12 bases between them. Germline V CDR1 and CDR2: MDHEN, SYDVKM. CDR3 DNA sequence: TGTGCCAGCAGGACAGTACCCTTCTCTGGGGCCAACGTCCTGACTTTC. This sequence encodes CASRTVPFSGANVLTF. The complete variable domain, with remaining parts taken from reference TRBV28 and TRBJ2-6, reads DVKVTQSSRYLVKRTGEKVFLECVQDMDHENMFWYRQDPGLGLRLIYFSYDVKMKEKGDIPEGYSVSREKKERFSLILESASTNQTSMYLCASRTVPFSGANVLTFGAGSRLTVL.

The chain employs TRBV19 and TRBJ2-2; D is ambiguous. V was trimmed by 5 bases and J by 2 bases, leaving 15 bases between them. Germline V gene data show CDR1 as LNHDA and CDR2 as SQIVND (reference sequence). The CDR3 extends over 16 amino acids. The CDR3 here is CASSRQIGTNTGELFF. The CDR3 DNA is TGTGCCAGTAGTCGCCAAATCGGAACCAACACCGGGGAGCTGTTTTTT.

The rearrangement uses TRBV10-3 and TRBJ1-5; 7 nucleotides line up with TRBD1. This CDR3 is built from 14 residues. The germline V gene encodes CDR1 ENHRY and CDR2 SYGVKD. V lost 10 bases to trimming and J lost 2 bases; unmatched junction nucleotides: 8. Written as DNA, the CDR3 is TGTGCCACCGACCCCCAGGGGGGCAATCAGCCCCAGCATTTT. Translation: CATDPQGGNQPQHF.

The chain combines TRBV4-1 with TRBJ1-3; 8 nucleotides line up with TRBD1. Germline CDR1 is MGHRA and CDR2 is YSYEKL. After removal of 0 bases from V and 2 bases from J, the junction contained 6 bases not matched to a gene. The CDR3 runs 17 residues. This CDR3 reads CASSQDPRTGPGNTIYF. Written as DNA, the CDR3 is TGCGCCAGCAGCCAAGACCCGAGGACAGGGCCTGGAAACACCATATATTTT.

The rearrangement links TRBV2 to TRBJ1-2; 9 positions match TRBD1. The length of the CDR3 is 14 residues. Unmatched junction bases numbered 5, after V lost 4 bases and J lost 5 bases. Germline CDR1 reads SNHLY; CDR2 reads FYNNEI. CDR3 bases: TGTGCCAGCAGTGGGACAGGGGAAGGGTATGGCTACACCTTC. Protein: CASSGTGEGYGYTF.

The J gene is TRBJ2-1, the V gene TRBV30; TRBD2 matches at 9 bases. Trimming took 3 bases from V and 5 from J; bases not matched to a gene: 5. Germline loops: CDR1 GTSNPN, CDR2 SVGIG (reference sequence). The CDR3 covers 14 residues. The DNA of the CDR3 is TGTGCCTGGAGCCGCGGGGGGGGAAACAATGAGCAGTTCTTC. This gives the protein CAWSRGGGNNEQFF.

The chain couples TRBV7-2 to TRBJ1-5; TRBD1 is a possible D gene (5 bases). Trimming cost V 3 bases and J 4 bases, with 13 bases left between them. The CDR3 runs 15 residues. The germline V gene encodes CDR1 SGHTA and CDR2 FQGNSA. CDR3 DNA sequence: TGTGCCAGCAGCTTTGAGTCAGGGTATAATCAGCCCCAGCATTTT. Its translation is CASSFESGYNQPQHF.

The V call is TRBV6-6, the J call TRBJ1-2, with D maybe TRBD1 (6 bases). Trimming left V 11 bases short and J 6 bases short, with 16 bases between. Germline-derived CDR1 and CDR2 are MNHNY and SVGAGI (reference sequence). The CDR3 is made up of 12 amino acids. The CDR3 reads CAAQQGSNGYTF. The CDR3, as DNA: TGTGCCGCTCAACAGGGATCCAATGGCTACACCTTC.

J is TRBJ1-1 and V is TRBV5-4; TRBD1 matches at 7 bases. The CDR3 length is 16 residues. The germline gives CDR1 SGHNT, CDR2 YYREEE (reference sequence). V lost 4 bases to trimming and J lost 0 bases; unmatched junction nucleotides: 9. The DNA of the CDR3 is TGTGCCAGCAGCGTGAAACCGGGACAGTTGAACACTGAAGCTTTCTTT. Translated: CASSVKPGQLNTEAFF.

V usage is TRBV10-1 and J usage is TRBJ2-3; 7 positions agree with TRBD1. The germline V gene has CDR1 WNHNN and CDR2 SYGVQD (reference sequence). V shed 7 bases, J shed 4 bases, and the junction held 8 bases outside the gene matches. This CDR3 contains 14 residues. The CDR3 loop reads CASIFGQAADTQYF. The DNA for the CDR3 is TGCGCCAGCATCTTCGGACAGGCCGCAGATACGCAGTATTTT.